The clone carrying this T cell receptor beta chain was recorded only once. The table came from immunoSEQ multiplex PCR; TCRdb's copy has only in-frame clones and leaves some out. The table has roughly 2.2 million clones, more than 80% seen once. This entry is derived from a study of shared clonotypes between healthy human individuals. Germline lookup yields CDR1 MDHEN and CDR2 SYDVKM. The CDR3 loop spans 13 amino acids. Trimming removed 7 bases from V and 3 bases from J, with 12 bases in between. The TCR was taken from a man younger than 35 in good health. Some clones in this sample may be carry-over from other donors' samples. Input material: naive CD4+ T cells from PBMCs. Subset specified: CD45RA+ positively selected. The rearrangement joins TRBV28 to TRBJ1-2, with D possibly matching TRBD1 (6 bases). CDR3 nucleotide sequence: TGTGCCAGCATCCCCCGACAGGACTATGGCTACACCTTC. This translates into CASIPRQDYGYTF.